The clone carrying this TCR beta chain was seen a few times. The data derive from a study of T cell responses to AZD1222 COVID-19 vaccine. The CDR3 covers 15 residues. Germline loops: CDR1 MNHEY, CDR2 SVGAGI. Trimming took 7 bases from V and 0 from J, leaving 10 bases between them. Sequencing used immunoSEQ multiplex PCR; TCRdb keeps in-frame clones, though not all of them. The repertoire holds roughly 100,000 clones, over 75% seen once, with approximately 22% in the top ten. The genes are TRBV6-5 and TRBJ2-6, with a possible D match to TRBD2 (5 bases). This material consisted of peripheral blood, taken on day 0 of AZD1222 vaccination. The source of this sequence is an adult in good health. CDR3 region: CASTIGSSGANVLTF. In DNA form, the CDR3 reads TGTGCCAGCACCATAGGGAGCTCTGGGGCCAACGTCCTGACTTTC.